This paragraph reports one T cell receptor (beta chain). Germline CDR1 SEHNR, CDR2 FQNEAQ (reference sequence). V dropped 3 bases and J dropped 4 bases, with 13 bases sitting between them. The CDR3 sequence is 15 residues long. Sequencing was performed with immunoSEQ multiplex PCR; in TCRdb, only in-frame clones are kept and a portion is missing. The table shows 170,000 or so clones, with around 92% occurring only once. This entry comes from a study of control samples from healthy donors and cancer patients. The clonotype was recovered from a woman aged 40 to 55 in good health. The chain links TRBV7-9 to TRBJ1-3; tentative D call: TRBD1 (6 bases). The material sequenced was blood. CDR3 amino acids: CASSFPQGSGNTIYF. The DNA of the CDR3 is TGTGCCAGCAGCTTTCCCCAGGGGTCGGGAAACACCATATATTTT.